The sequence of this T cell receptor beta chain was determined in a study of regulatory T cells in long-lasting Graves disease. The overall study: Newly diagnosed Graves' patients had under 3 months of antithyroid drugs.

This clonotype has ten or more counts. Documented time point: newly diagnosed GD, antithyroid drugs for less than 3 months. Preparation of the TCR library used RNA extracted from PBMCs. The V end lost 1 base, the J end lost 2 bases, and 10 bases lay between the germline ends. Germline CDR1 SEHNR, CDR2 FQNEAQ (reference sequence). The length of the CDR3 is 15 residues. To make TCR beta libraries, researchers used iRepertoire HTBI primers and Arm-PCR of CDR3 regions. TCRdb analysed the multiplex PCR reads with MiXCR anew, one entry per CDR3 protein. Of approximately 270,000 distinct CDR3 sequences listed, 15% to 20% are singletons. The data also belong to a second study, concerning T cells in Graves' hyperthyroidism and ophthalmopathy.

V and J are TRBV7-9 and TRBJ2-3, with D perhaps matching TRBD1 (5 bases). Source: peripheral blood mononuclear cells (PBMCs), taken at new diagnosis, from a patient treated with antithyroid drugs. The receptor comes from a woman under 40 with Graves disease. The CDR3 DNA reads as TGTGCCAGCAGCTTAGGAGTAGGGGACACAGATACGCAGTATTTT. Amino acids: CASSLGVGDTDTQYF.